This record concerns one T cell receptor (beta chain) sequence. Its target antigen remains unknown. One base away there is no much larger clone; base qualities are not given. The source of the sample is a study of control samples from healthy donors and cancer patients (dated by TCRdb to 2020 to 2022). The library was generated by the immunoSEQ multiplex PCR assay. TCRdb mirrors the immuneACCESS table, restricted to in-frame sequences. Some clones are absent from its copies; in checked studies, under half trace to an unresolved V gene, and the reason for the others is unknown. This sample lists approximately 54,000 clones; roughly 90% were detected once. The ten largest clones add up to 40% of the sample. The CDR3 contains 17 residues, cysteine and phenylalanine counted. Left in the record is the CDR3 DNA by itself, 51 bases read in frame from the first base. CDR1 and CDR2 are drawn from the germline V gene: LGHNA, YNFKEQ. Ends trimmed: V by 0 bases, J by 1 base; bases unmatched to a gene: 4.

The sequence derives from a man in his fifties or sixties with head and neck cancer. Sequencing used PBMCs. The chain employs TRBV4-2 and TRBJ2-5; 11 bases in the middle match TRBD2. The CDR3 region has the sequence CASSQDLAGGTQETQYF. The nucleotide sequence is TGTGCCAGCAGCCAAGACCTAGCGGGGGGTACCCAAGAGACCCAGTACTTC.